This T cell receptor (beta chain) was observed in a study of T-cell memory formation after mild COVID-19. In the study overall: There were largely donor-specific TCR clusters. Regarding the study as a whole: Most CD4+ clones that shrank were in CM and EM, while CD8+ ones turned up in EMRA. Later expanders leaned CD4+, whereas day 15 to 85 contracting clones were balanced CD4/CD8.

Via MiXCR, TCRdb re-called the 5' RACE reads, giving one row per CDR3 protein. The sample has fewer than 650,000 distinct CDR3 sequences; 17% are singletons. There are a few counts of this clonotype. Its matching antigen is unknown. The germline V and J ends were trimmed by 0 bases and 1 base, with 3 bases remaining between them. Germline assignment: CDR1 GTSNPN and CDR2 SVGIG (reference sequence). The CDR3 consists of 13 residues. The chain recombines TRBV30 with TRBJ2-2; D is unresolved. The sequenced sample was PBMCs or a T cell subset sorted from them (not recorded which). The TCR originated in an adult woman who had mild COVID-19 (a few samples of this study predate the infection). Cell type and time point are not known. CDR3 sequence: CAWSVKNTGELFF. The DNA for the CDR3 is TGTGCCTGGAGTGTAAAGAACACCGGGGAGCTGTTTTTT.